Detailed here is one T cell receptor (beta chain). These data originate in a study of OX40 agonist ivuxolimab in advanced cancers. TCRdb's copy holds only in-frame clones and misses some; the assay was immunoSEQ multiplex PCR. The profile covers 35,000 to 55,000 clones, with around 80% appearing a single time and about 10% taken by the ten largest. V was trimmed by 7 bases and J by 10 bases, leaving 14 bases between them. The CDR3 loop spans 11 amino acids. CDR1 SQVTM and CDR2 ANQGSEA come from the germline V gene. The V call is TRBV29-1, the J call TRBJ2-1, with TRBD2 as a possible D gene (5 bases). The TCR was taken from an adult with an advanced solid tumor such as melanoma, head and neck, liver or kidney cancer. Specimen: CD4+ or CD8+ T cells sorted from blood, collected in a trial of the OX40 agonist ivuxolimab. CDR3 nucleotides: TGCAGCGGACTCAATACGGGGGAGCAGTTCTTC. Encoded protein: CSGLNTGEQFF.